The 5 T cell receptor beta chains below come from one sample, sequenced in a study of T cell repertoires in cytomegalovirus infection. TCRdb passed the reads through MiXCR, listing each CDR3 protein once. The sample lists almost 500,000 distinct CDR3 sequences, about 10% occurring once. The specimen sequenced was PBMCs. The receptors were sampled from a human donor in good health (CMV status not recorded). Some clones in this sample may be carry-over from other donors' samples.

This clonotype has a count of ten or more. The rearrangement uses TRBV11-2 and TRBJ1-4, with a tentative D call TRBD1 (6 bases). The CDR3 runs to 17 residues. Germline CDR1 reads SGHAT; CDR2 reads FQNNGV. The V end lost 1 base, the J end lost 2 bases, and 14 bases lay between the germline ends. DNA of the CDR3: TGTGCCAGCAGCTTAGGGCAGGGGAGGACGACTAATGAAAAACTGTTTTTT. Protein product: CASSLGQGRTTNEKLFF.

The chain links TRBV9 to TRBJ2-7, with TRBD2 identical over 12 bases. The germline gives CDR1 SGDLS, CDR2 YYNGEE. With 7 bases clipped from V and 4 bases from J, the junction kept 6 bases outside the gene matches. CDR3 length: 14 residues. The CDR3 sequence: CASGSGTSGYEQYF. The CDR3 nucleotides are TGTGCCAGCGGGTCCGGGACTAGCGGGTACGAGCAGTACTTC.

In this sample, this clonotype turned up many times. The gene calls are TRBV20-1 and TRBJ2-7, with a tentative D call TRBD1 (6 bases). CDR1 is DFQATT and CDR2 is SNEGSKA in the germline V gene (reference sequence). The CDR3 spans 13 residues. Trimming left V 4 bases short and J 3 bases short, with 13 bases between. CDR3 loop: CSAKPGTYYEQYF. For the CDR3, the DNA is TGCAGTGCTAAACCCGGGACATACTACGAGCAGTACTTC.

This clonotype has at least ten counts. The J gene is TRBJ2-3, the V gene TRBV7-8, with 11 nucleotides matching TRBD2. Losses at the gene ends were 4 bases for V and 3 bases for J; bases not matched to a gene: 9. The CDR3 totals 17 residues. Germline V gene lookup returns CDR1 SGHVS and CDR2 FQNEAQ. This CDR3 reads CASSSLAGGEGTDTQYF. CDR3 sequence (DNA): TGTGCCAGCAGCTCCTTAGCGGGGGGGGAGGGGACAGATACGCAGTATTTT.

This clonotype has at least ten counts. The rearrangement uses TRBV4-1 and TRBJ1-1; no firm D call. Per germline, CDR1 MGHRA and CDR2 YSYEKL. V lost 1 base, J lost 1 base, and 10 bases lay in between. The CDR3 sequence is 15 residues long. As DNA, the CDR3 is TGCGCCAGCAGCCAAGGTTTAGTGAGGAACACTGAAGCTTTCTTT. It encodes CASSQGLVRNTEAFF.